The T cell receptor beta chain under discussion was sequenced for a study of cytomegalovirus exposure and HLA in healthy donors. Study overall: Findings of an earlier analysis included roughly 120 million unique TCR beta sequences from 180 million or so T cells.

This clone was detected a few times. Antigen specificity is unknown. Study-level points and caveats: A later analysis revealed that TCR association rates differed between HLA loci, peaking at DRB1 and bottoming out at HLA-C. Among the CMV-associated chains, three were confirmed in vitro as specific for CMV antigens. Association of a missense DCLRE1C variant with TCR beta V- and J-gene trimming was reported in a later analysis.

Per the germline V gene, CDR1 is GTSNPN and CDR2 is SVGIG (reference sequence). The CDR3 is 15 residues long. Trimming took 0 bases from V and 8 from J; bases not matched to a gene: 6. Amplification used 60 Vbeta primers and 13 Jbeta primers. This table comes from immunoSEQ multiplex PCR, and its TCRdb copy is limited to in-frame clones, with some not included. The table includes approximately 110,000 clones, over 80% detected once. The V gene is TRBV30, the J gene TRBJ1-6; 8 nucleotides agree with TRBD1. The sequence was obtained from a man aged 45-65 years in good health and CMV-seronegative. The sequencing sample was made of PBMCs. The CDR3 region has the DNA TGTGCCTGGAGTGTACACAGGGGGTTTGATTCACCCCTCCACTTT. Its protein is CAWSVHRGFDSPLHF.